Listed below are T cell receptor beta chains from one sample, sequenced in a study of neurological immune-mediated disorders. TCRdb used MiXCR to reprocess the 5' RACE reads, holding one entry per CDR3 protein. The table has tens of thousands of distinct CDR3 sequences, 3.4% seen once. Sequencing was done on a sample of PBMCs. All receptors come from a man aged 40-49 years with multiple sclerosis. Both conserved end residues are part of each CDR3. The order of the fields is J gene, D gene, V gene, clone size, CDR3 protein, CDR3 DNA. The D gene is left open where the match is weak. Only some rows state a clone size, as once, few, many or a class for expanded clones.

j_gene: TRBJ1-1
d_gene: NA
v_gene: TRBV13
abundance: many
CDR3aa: CASSSGQTDTEAFF
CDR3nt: TGTGCCAGCAGCTCTGGACAGACCGACACTGAAGCTTTCTTT

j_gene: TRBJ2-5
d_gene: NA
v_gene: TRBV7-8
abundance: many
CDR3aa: CASSFQRAQETQYF
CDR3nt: TGTGCCAGCAGCTTCCAGCGGGCCCAAGAGACCCAGTACTTC

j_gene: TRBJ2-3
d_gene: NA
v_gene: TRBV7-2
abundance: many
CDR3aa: CASSLIPLNTDTQYF
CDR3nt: TGTGCCAGCAGCTTAATCCCCCTTAACACAGATACGCAGTATTTT

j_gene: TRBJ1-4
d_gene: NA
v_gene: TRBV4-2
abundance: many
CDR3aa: CASSQDGWVGEKLFF
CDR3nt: TGTGCCAGCAGCCAAGATGGCTGGGTAGGCGAAAAACTGTTTTTT

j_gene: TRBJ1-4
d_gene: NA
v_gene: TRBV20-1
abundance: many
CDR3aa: CSATREKLFF
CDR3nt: TGCAGTGCAACCAGGGAAAAACTGTTTTTT

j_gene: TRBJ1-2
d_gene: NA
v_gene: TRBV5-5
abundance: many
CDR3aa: CASSLSDSYGYTF
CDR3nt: TGTGCCAGCAGCCTGTCGGACAGCTATGGCTACACCTTC

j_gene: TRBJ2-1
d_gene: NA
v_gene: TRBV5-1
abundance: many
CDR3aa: CASSLGENSYNEQFF
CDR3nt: TGCGCCAGCAGCTTGGGTGAGAACTCCTACAATGAGCAGTTCTTC

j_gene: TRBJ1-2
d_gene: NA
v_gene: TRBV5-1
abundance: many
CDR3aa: CASSLDPGSHYGYTF
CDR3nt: TGCGCCAGCAGCTTGGATCCAGGGAGCCACTATGGCTACACCTTC

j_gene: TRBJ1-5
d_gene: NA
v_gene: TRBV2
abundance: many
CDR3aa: CASTSGTVSNQPQHF
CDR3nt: TGTGCCAGCACCTCCGGGACCGTTAGCAATCAGCCCCAGCATTTT

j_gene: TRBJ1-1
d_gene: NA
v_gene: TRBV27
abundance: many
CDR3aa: CASRSRRGLGEAFF
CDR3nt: TGTGCCAGCAGATCAAGGCGGGGATTAGGGGAAGCTTTCTTT

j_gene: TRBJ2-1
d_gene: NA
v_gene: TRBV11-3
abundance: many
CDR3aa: CASSLEQRPYNEQFF
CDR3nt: TGTGCCAGCAGCTTAGAACAGCGTCCCTACAATGAGCAGTTCTTC

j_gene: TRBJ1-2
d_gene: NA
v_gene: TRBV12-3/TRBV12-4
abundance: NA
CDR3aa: CASTEGPYGYTF
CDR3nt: TGTGCCAGCACTGAGGGGCCCTATGGCTACACCTTC

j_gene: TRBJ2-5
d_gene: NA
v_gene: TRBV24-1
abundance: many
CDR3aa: CATSQAGTETQYF
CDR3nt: TGTGCCACCAGCCAGGCGGGGACAGAGACCCAGTACTTC

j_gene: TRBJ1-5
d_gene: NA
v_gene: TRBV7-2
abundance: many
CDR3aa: CASSFWAEGNQPQHF
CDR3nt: TGTGCCAGCAGCTTCTGGGCCGAGGGCAATCAGCCCCAGCATTTT

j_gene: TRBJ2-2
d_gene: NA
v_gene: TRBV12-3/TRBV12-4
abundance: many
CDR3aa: CASRSPGPGELFF
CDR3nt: TGTGCCAGCAGGAGTCCGGGGCCCGGGGAGCTGTTTTTT

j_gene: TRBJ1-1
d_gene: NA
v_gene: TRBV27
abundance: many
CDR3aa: CASSLSVGTEAFF
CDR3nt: TGTGCCAGCAGTTTATCAGTGGGAACTGAAGCTTTCTTT

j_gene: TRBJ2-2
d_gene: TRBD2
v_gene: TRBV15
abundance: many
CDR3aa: CATSRGGSVTGELFF
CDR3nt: TGTGCCACCAGCAGGGGCGGGAGTGTCACCGGGGAGCTGTTTTTT

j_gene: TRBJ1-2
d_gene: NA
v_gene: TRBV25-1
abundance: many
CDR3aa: CASSAVPPVGEYGYTF
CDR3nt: TGTGCCAGCAGTGCTGTTCCCCCTGTGGGGGAATATGGCTACACCTTC

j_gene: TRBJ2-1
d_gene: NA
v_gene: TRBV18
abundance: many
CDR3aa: CASSPPSSGLGRNEQFF
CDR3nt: TGTGCCAGCTCACCGCCATCTTCGGGGTTAGGTAGGAATGAGCAGTTCTTC

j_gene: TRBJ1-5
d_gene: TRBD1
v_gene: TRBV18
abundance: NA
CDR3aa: CANSASGTANQPQHF
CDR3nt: TGTGCCAACTCAGCATCCGGGACAGCGAATCAGCCCCAGCATTTT

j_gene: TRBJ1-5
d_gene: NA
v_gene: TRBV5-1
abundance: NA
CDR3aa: CASSLDQAGSSQPQHF
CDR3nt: TGCGCCAGCAGCTTGGACCAGGCGGGTAGCAGTCAGCCCCAGCATTTT

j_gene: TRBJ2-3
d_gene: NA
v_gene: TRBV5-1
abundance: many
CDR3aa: CASSPTSTDTQYF
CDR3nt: TGCGCCAGCAGCCCGACCAGCACAGATACGCAGTATTTT

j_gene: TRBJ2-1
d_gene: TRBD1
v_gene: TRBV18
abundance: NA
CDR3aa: CASSLGDRDYNEQFF
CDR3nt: TGTGCCAGCTCACTGGGGGACAGGGACTACAATGAGCAGTTCTTC

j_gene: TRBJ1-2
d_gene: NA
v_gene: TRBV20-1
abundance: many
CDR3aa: CSATSYDVTGYTF
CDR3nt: TGCAGTGCTACCAGCTACGACGTTACTGGCTACACCTTC

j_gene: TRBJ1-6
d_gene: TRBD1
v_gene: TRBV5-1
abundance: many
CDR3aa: CASSPRDRDSPLHF
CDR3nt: TGCGCCAGCAGCCCCCGGGACAGAGATTCACCCCTCCACTTT

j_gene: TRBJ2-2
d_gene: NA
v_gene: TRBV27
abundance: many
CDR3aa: CASSSGGLYTGELFF
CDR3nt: TGTGCCAGCAGTTCCGGGGGCCTTTACACCGGGGAGCTGTTTTTT

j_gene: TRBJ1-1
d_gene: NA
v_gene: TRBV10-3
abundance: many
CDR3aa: CAITEGPVFEAFF
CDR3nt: TGTGCCATCACCGAAGGGCCGGTTTTTGAAGCTTTCTTT

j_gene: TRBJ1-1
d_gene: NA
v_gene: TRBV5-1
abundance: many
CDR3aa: CASSLRPRGRDTEAFF
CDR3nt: TGCGCCAGCAGCCTTAGGCCACGGGGGCGAGACACTGAAGCTTTCTTT

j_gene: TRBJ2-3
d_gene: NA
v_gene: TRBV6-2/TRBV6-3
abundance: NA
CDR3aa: CAKRAPSGDTQYF
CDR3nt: TGTGCCAAAAGGGCCCCTTCGGGAGATACGCAGTATTTT

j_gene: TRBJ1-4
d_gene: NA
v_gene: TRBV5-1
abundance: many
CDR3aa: CASAYGDNEKLFF
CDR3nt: TGCGCCAGCGCCTATGGAGATAATGAAAAACTGTTTTTT

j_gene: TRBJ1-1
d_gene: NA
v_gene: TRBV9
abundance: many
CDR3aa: CASSVVEEGSTEAFF
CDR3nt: TGTGCCAGCAGCGTAGTAGAGGAGGGGAGCACTGAAGCTTTCTTT

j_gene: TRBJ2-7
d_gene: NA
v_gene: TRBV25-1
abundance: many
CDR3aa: CASSDPSPGRREQYF
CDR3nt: TGTGCCAGCAGTGACCCCTCCCCCGGGCGGCGCGAGCAGTACTTC

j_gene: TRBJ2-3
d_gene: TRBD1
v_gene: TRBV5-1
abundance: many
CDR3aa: CASSLGQGPSTDTQYF
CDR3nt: TGCGCCAGCAGCTTGGGACAGGGCCCTAGCACAGATACGCAGTATTTT

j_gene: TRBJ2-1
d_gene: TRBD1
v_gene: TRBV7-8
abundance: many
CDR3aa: CASSSSFRDRGRYEQFF
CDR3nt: TGTGCCAGCAGCTCTTCTTTCCGGGACAGGGGGAGGTATGAGCAGTTCTTC

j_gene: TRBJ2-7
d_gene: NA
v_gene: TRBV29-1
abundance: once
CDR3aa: CSVSYLGGAYEQYF
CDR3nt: TGCAGCGTTTCGTATTTGGGGGGAGCCTACGAGCAGTACTTC

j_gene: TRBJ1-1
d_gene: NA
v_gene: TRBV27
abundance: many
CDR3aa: CASRWGQGNTEAFF
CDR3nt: TGTGCCAGCAGATGGGGGCAGGGGAACACTGAAGCTTTCTTT

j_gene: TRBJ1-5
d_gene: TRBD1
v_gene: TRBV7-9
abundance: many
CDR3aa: CASSLANSGGGGNQPQHF
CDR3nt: TGTGCCAGCAGCTTAGCGAACTCGGGAGGGGGCGGCAATCAGCCCCAGCATTTT

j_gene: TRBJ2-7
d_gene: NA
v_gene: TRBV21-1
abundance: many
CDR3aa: CASSKRPRRYEQYF
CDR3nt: TGTGCCAGCAGCAAACGCCCCAGGAGGTACGAGCAGTACTTC

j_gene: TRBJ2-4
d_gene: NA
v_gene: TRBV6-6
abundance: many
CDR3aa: CASSYSDSSGNIQYF
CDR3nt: TGTGCCAGCAGTTACTCTGACAGTTCGGGAAACATTCAGTACTTC

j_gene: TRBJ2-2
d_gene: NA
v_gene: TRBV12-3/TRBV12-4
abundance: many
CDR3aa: CASSFYDGDTGELFF
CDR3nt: TGTGCCAGCAGTTTTTATGATGGAGACACCGGGGAGCTGTTTTTT

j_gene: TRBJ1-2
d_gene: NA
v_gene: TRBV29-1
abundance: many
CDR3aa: CSRVYGYTF
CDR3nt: TGCAGCCGGGTCTATGGCTACACCTTC

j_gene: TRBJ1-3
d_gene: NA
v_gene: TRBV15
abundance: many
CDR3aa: CATSTPGRQVGNTIYF
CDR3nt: TGTGCCACCAGCACCCCTGGGCGACAGGTTGGAAACACCATATATTTT

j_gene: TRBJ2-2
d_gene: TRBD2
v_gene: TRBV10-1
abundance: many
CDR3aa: CASSDGRLAGGYHTGELFF
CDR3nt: TGCGCCAGCAGTGATGGGAGACTAGCGGGGGGCTACCACACCGGGGAGCTGTTTTTT

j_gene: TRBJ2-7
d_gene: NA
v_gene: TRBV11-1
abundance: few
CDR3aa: CASSLAEQSYEQYF
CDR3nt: TGTGCCAGCAGCTTAGCTGAGCAGTCCTACGAGCAGTACTTC

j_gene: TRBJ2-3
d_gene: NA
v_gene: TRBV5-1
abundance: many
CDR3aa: CASSFDFSLGDTDTQYF
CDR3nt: TGCGCCAGCAGCTTCGATTTCTCGCTAGGGGACACAGATACGCAGTATTTT

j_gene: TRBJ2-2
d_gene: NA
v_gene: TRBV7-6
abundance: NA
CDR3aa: CASSALGGELFF
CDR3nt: TGTGCCAGCAGCGCACTAGGAGGGGAGCTGTTTTTT

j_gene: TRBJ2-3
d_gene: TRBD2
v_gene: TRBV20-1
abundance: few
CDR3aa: CSVERGLQDTQYF
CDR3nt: TGCAGTGTCGAGCGGGGGCTCCAAGATACGCAGTATTTT

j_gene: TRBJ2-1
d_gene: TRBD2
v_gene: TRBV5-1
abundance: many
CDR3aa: CASSPSPGSSGSYYEQFF
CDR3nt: TGCGCCAGCAGCCCCTCCCCAGGCTCTAGCGGGAGTTACTATGAGCAGTTCTTC

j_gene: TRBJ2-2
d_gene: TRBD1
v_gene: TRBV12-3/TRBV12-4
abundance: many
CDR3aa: CASRDRGAGELFF
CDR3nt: TGTGCCAGCAGAGACAGGGGAGCCGGGGAGCTGTTTTTT

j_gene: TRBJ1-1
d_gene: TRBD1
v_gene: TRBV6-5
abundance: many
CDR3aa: CASSSAATGKNTEAFF
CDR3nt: TGTGCCAGCAGTAGCGCGGCGACAGGGAAAAACACTGAAGCTTTCTTT

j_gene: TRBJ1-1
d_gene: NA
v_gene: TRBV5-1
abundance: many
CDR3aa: CASSSDSQRTEAFF
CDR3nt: TGCGCCAGCAGCTCGGACAGCCAGAGGACTGAAGCTTTCTTT

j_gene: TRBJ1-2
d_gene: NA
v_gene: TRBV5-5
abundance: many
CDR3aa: CASSPEFNYGYTF
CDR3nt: TGTGCCAGCAGCCCGGAGTTTAACTATGGCTACACCTTC

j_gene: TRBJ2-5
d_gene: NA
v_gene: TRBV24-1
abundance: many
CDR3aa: CATSGGKVQETQYF
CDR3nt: TGTGCCACCAGTGGAGGGAAAGTGCAAGAGACCCAGTACTTC

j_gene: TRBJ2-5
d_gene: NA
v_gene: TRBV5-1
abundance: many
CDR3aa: CASSEGSETQYF
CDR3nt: TGCGCCAGCAGCGAGGGGAGCGAGACCCAGTACTTC

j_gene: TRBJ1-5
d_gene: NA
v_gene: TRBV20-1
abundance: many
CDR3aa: CSAPVGGKDQPQHF
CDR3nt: TGCAGTGCCCCCGTGGGGGGCAAGGATCAGCCCCAGCATTTT

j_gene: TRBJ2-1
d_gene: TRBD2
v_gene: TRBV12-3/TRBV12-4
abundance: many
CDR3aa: CASSPRTSGSYNEQFF
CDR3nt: TGTGCCAGCAGTCCCAGGACTAGCGGGAGCTACAATGAGCAGTTCTTC

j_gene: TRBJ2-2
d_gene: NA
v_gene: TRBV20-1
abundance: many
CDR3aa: CSARSDFPNTGELFF
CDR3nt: TGCAGTGCTAGGTCCGACTTCCCGAACACCGGGGAGCTGTTTTTT